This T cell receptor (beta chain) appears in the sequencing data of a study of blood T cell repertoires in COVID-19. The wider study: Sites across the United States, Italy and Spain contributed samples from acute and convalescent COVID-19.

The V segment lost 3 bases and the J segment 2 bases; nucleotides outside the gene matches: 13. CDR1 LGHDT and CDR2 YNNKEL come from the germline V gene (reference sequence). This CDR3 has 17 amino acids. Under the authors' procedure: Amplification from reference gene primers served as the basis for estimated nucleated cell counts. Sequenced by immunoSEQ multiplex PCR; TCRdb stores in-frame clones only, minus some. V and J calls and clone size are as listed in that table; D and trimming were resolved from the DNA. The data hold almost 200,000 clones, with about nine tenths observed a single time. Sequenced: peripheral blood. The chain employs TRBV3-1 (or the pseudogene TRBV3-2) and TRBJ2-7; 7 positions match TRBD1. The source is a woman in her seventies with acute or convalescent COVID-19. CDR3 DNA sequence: TGTGCCAGCAGCCATCCCCTCCCCGGGACAGAGACCTACGAGCAGTACTTC. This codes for CASSHPLPGTETYEQYF.